The TCR beta chain under discussion was sequenced for a study of blood T cell repertoires in COVID-19. Study context: Samples came from the United States, Italy and Spain, spanning acute and convalescent COVID-19. T cells, B-cell-depleted T cells, or PBMCs provided the cDNA or gDNA that served as material.

The CDR3 has 19 residues. CDR1 is GTSNPN, CDR2 SVGIG, per germline (reference sequence). As concerns this clone: Sequence at one end of the junction differs from germline and may be a read error.

In the original analysis: For nucleated cells, counts were estimated from reference gene primer amplification. Clones were sequenced by immunoSEQ multiplex PCR, and TCRdb holds only the in-frame ones, with some missing. Clone size and the V and J calls come from that table; the DNA yielded D and trimming. The sample carries roughly 200,000 clones, around 80% recorded once. The sequence derives from a man over 45 who had recovered from COVID-19. V and J are TRBV30 and TRBJ2-1; 13 nucleotides line up with TRBD2. The sample consisted of peripheral blood. The CDR3 DNA reads TGTGCCGGGAGTGGGGGGGGGACTAGCGGGACGAGCTCCTACAATGAGCAGTTCTTC. Residues: CAGSGGGTSGTSSYNEQFF.